This TCR beta chain stems from a study of T cells in tuberculosis. Across the study: In South Africa, adults with active tuberculosis were compared with IGRA-negative and latently infected IGRA-positive adolescents.

This sample's time point: new active TB diagnosis, blood taken before or within 7 days of starting treatment. J lost 8 bases, V lost 7 bases, and 10 bases had no gene match. Germline values: CDR1 SQVTM, CDR2 ANQGSEA. CDR3 length: 13 residues. Method: immunoSEQ multiplex PCR; TCRdb's copy keeps in-frame clones and lacks some. The sample carries some 34,000 clones, roughly 85% recorded once. This chain links TRBV29-1 with TRBJ2-2; 7 positions agree with TRBD1. This TCR was recovered from an adult with tuberculosis. This sample comprised PBMCs, obtained at tuberculosis diagnosis. CDR3 bases: TGCAGCGCCGACCCGACAGGGAGAGGGGAGCTGTTTTTT. This sequence encodes CSADPTGRGELFF.